What follows is one TCR beta chain and its context. Its antigen is currently not known. Per-base qualities were not stored, and no clone one base away is much larger. The donors were healthy, HIV-negative adults who had no recently reported acute infections or vaccinations. All donors were Caucasian adults living in Nashville, Tennessee, USA. CD4+ T cells were enriched by magnetic negative selection, after which naive cells were positively selected on CD45RA and the negative fraction was taken as the memory subset. Blood was collected by leukapheresis, and PBMCs were isolated by Ficoll-Histopaque density gradient centrifugation and then cryopreserved in liquid nitrogen vapor phase. Analytical flow cytometry was used to check the purity and quantity of every magnetically sorted T cell population. Each sorted fraction had its genomic DNA isolated and then quantified by UV absorbance on a Nanodrop 2000c.

Using the deep immunoSEQ assay, TCR CDR3 regions were amplified from genomic DNA by multiplex PCR. Extracted genomic DNA from each cell subset was spread evenly across all wells of several immunoSEQ 96-well plates, with each plate serving as a replicate. For sorted subsets, each replicate PCR was loaded with about 200 ng genomic DNA, equivalent to 25,000 to 30,000 T cell genomes. The purified libraries were quantified using a Qubit 3.0 fluorometer, sized with a Bioanalyzer 2100, and then quantified again using the KAPA Library Quantification kit. Every immunoSEQ 96-well plate was sequenced on a dedicated single-read 150-cycle Illumina NextSeq 550 flow cell. On the authors' methods: Because the immunoSEQ output held only junctional sequences and lacked quality scores, the filtering could not match the filtering applied to full-length reads. To assign V/J genes and CDR3, sequences were annotated using PyIR, a Python wrapper for IgBLAST v1.9, with IMGT germline references. Reads were filtered out if the reads had weak V/J assignments (E-value above 1e-6), no CDR3, stop codons, out-of-frame junctions, or ambiguous translated residues. V3J clonotypes were defined by identical inferred V gene, J gene, and CDR3 amino acid sequence. To compute the percentage overlap between repertoires, the number of shared unique clonotypes was divided by the size of the smaller repertoire. Richness of each repertoire was evaluated using RTK rarefaction, the Chao1 estimator, and Recon v2.1 estimates of unobserved clonotypes. For all TCRbeta clonotypes obtained by the gDNA method from a handful of donors, generation probabilities were computed with OLGA. Held by TCRdb, this immuneACCESS table contains in-frame sequences only and omits some clones. Under half of the omission traces to an unresolved V gene where checked; the cause of the rest is unknown. V, J and clone size were drawn from that table, and D and trimming were deduced from the DNA. This sample gives about 680,000 clones in total; around 72% of them show up just once. The top ten clones comprise 1.7% of the sample.

These data originate in a study of shared clonotypes between healthy human individuals (dated by TCRdb to 2018 to 2021). Some background on the complete study: Three men and two women, aged 18 to 49 years, made up the cohort. Each donor's leukapheresis produced roughly between roughly 0.94 and 9.5 billion PBMCs. For each donor, three plates each were used for CD4 naive and CD4 memory, two plates were used for CD8 naive, and one plate was used for CD8 memory. Blood TCR repertoires of several healthy adults were deeply sequenced to estimate repertoire size and the extent of clonotype sharing between individuals. Libraries were prepared and TCR repertoires were sequenced by different laboratories using diverse techniques, in order to increase sequencing depth and limit assay-specific biases.

The germline V gene sets CDR1 to SGHDN and CDR2 to FVKESK. V is shortened by 0 bases, J by 5 bases, and the region joining them spans 11 bases. The CDR3 sequence holds 15 residues, the cysteine and phenylalanine included. Left in the record is the CDR3 DNA by itself, 45 bases read in frame from the first base. What the research found in general, with its limitations: Compared with non-shared clonotypes, the clonotypes found in all four sorted-subset donors had higher generation probabilities. About 4.5% of naive CD4, 3.5% of naive CD8, 2.3% of memory CD4, and about 0.4% of memory CD8 clonotypes were shared across a few donors. Only blood was sampled, and tissue TCR repertoires likely differ from those in blood. Rarefaction of sorted-subset datasets indicated incomplete sequencing despite the large sequencing depth. Larger estimated clonotype richness was generally found for naive subsets than for memory subsets. Because the study included only a small number of donors, the genetic and exposure-history diversity represented was limited. Pairwise subsampling indicated that sequencing depth was expected to affect the degree of clonotype sharing among donors.

The rearrangement combines TRBV14 with TRBJ2-1; the D gene cannot be resolved reliably. The source material was memory CD4+ T cells sorted from blood. Sample cell subset or site, as interpreted from the label and publication: CD45RA-negative fraction. This TCR was sampled from a woman aged 25 to 39 in good health. The CDR3 has the sequence CASSQERLRNNEQFF. The DNA is TGTGCCAGCAGCCAAGAACGGCTTCGTAACAATGAGCAGTTCTTC.